This TCR beta chain was sequenced for a study of blood T cells in healthy people across ages. The use of a sample-barcoded 5' primer and a J-beta primer mix characterized a second PCR of about 7 to 12 cycles. From the 5' RACE reads, TCRdb called clonotypes with MiXCR, one entry per CDR3 protein. The table shows about 800,000 distinct CDR3 sequences, with about three fifths occurring only once. Per the germline V gene, CDR1 is MNHNS and CDR2 is SASEGT. The length of the CDR3 is 13 residues. Only a few counts were recorded for this clonotype. This sequence joins TRBV6-1 and TRBJ2-4; possibly TRBD1 for D (5 bases). The end of the DNA aligns better with TRBJ2-7, so the J call may be wrong. The clonotype was recovered from a young man in good health. Specimen: blood. DNA for the CDR3: TGTGCCAGCAGTGGACAGAGCTTCTACGAGCAGTACTTC. Translation gives CASSGQSFYEQYF.